Listed below are T cell receptor beta chains from one sample, sequenced in a study of blood T cell repertoires in COVID-19. This table comes from immunoSEQ multiplex PCR, and its TCRdb copy is limited to in-frame clones, with some not included. Here the sample spans 650,000 to 800,000 clones, 85% to 90% being singletons. The sequencing input was peripheral blood. Source of these receptors: a woman aged 18-29 years with acute or convalescent COVID-19. The CDR3 runs from the conserved cysteine through the conserved F or W. D genes are given only for firm matches. Some rows have no size entry. The others give once, few or many, or a class for an expanded clone.

J: TRBJ1-2; V: TRBV15; size: once; D: NA; DNA: TGTGCCACCAGCAGAGACAGGAACTATGGCTACACCTTC; CDR3: CATSRDRNYGYTF
J: TRBJ1-1; V: TRBV7-9; size: NA; D: TRBD1; DNA: TGTGCCAGCAGCCGGCGGGACAGGGGGGTAGTGAACACTGAAGCTTTCTTT; CDR3: CASSRRDRGVVNTEAFF
J: TRBJ1-6; V: TRBV2; size: NA; D: NA; DNA: TGTGCCAGCAGTGTCGCTGCTATTAATTCACCCCTCCACTTT; CDR3: CASSVAAINSPLHF
J: TRBJ2-1; V: TRBV7-2; size: NA; D: NA; DNA: TGTGCCAGCAGCCCCGGACTCGCCCCAGAGTTCTTC; CDR3: CASSPGLAPEFF
J: TRBJ2-7; V: TRBV20-1; size: NA; D: NA; DNA: TGCAGTGCTAGTGAGGACAACTACGAGCAGTACTTC; CDR3: CSASEDNYEQYF
J: TRBJ1-6; V: TRBV5-4; size: NA; D: NA; DNA: TGTGCCAGCAGCCGGGGGGTCTATAATTCACCCCTCCACTTT; CDR3: CASSRGVYNSPLHF
J: TRBJ2-7; V: TRBV6-5; size: NA; D: TRBD1; DNA: TGTGCCAGCAGTTACTCTTTACAGGGGACCGGCAAGCAGTACTTC; CDR3: CASSYSLQGTGKQYF
J: TRBJ2-6; V: TRBV6-6; size: NA; D: TRBD2; DNA: TGTGCCAGCAGTTACGGGGGGGTAGGGGCCAACGTCCTGACTTTC; CDR3: CASSYGGVGANVLTF
J: TRBJ1-2; V: TRBV27; size: NA; D: NA; DNA: TGTGCCAGCCTTTTAAGGCAGGGGTCTAACTATGGCTACACCTTC; CDR3: CASLLRQGSNYGYTF
J: TRBJ2-1; V: TRBV7-6; size: NA; D: NA; DNA: TGTGCCAGCAGCTTCCGGAATCAGGGCAGTCCCGGGTACAATGAGCAGTTCTTC; CDR3: CASSFRNQGSPGYNEQFF
J: TRBJ1-2; V: TRBV5-6; size: NA; D: TRBD1; DNA: TGTGCCAGCAGCCCGTCCGGGACAGGGTACTATGGCTACACCTTC; CDR3: CASSPSGTGYYGYTF
J: TRBJ1-2; V: TRBV3-1/TRBV3-2; size: NA; D: TRBD1; DNA: TGTGCCAGCAGCCACTTAGGACAGGGAAGCGGTGGCTACACCTTC; CDR3: CASSHLGQGSGGYTF
J: TRBJ1-2; V: TRBV9; size: NA; D: NA; DNA: TGTGCCAGCAGCGTAGGGGCCCGGGACGGGGGAGCTAACTATGGCTACACCTTC; CDR3: CASSVGARDGGANYGYTF
J: TRBJ2-1; V: TRBV4-1; size: NA; D: NA; DNA: TGCGCCAGCAGCCAAGATGCGTCCTATGAGCAGTTCTTC; CDR3: CASSQDASYEQFF
J: TRBJ1-1; V: TRBV29-1; size: NA; D: NA; DNA: TGCAGCGTTGTGGATTCGGGGAGGAACACTGAAGCTTTCTTT; CDR3: CSVVDSGRNTEAFF
J: TRBJ2-7; V: TRBV6-1; size: few; D: NA; DNA: TGTGCCACTTCCTTAGGGACAACACTCTACGAGCAGTACTTC; CDR3: CATSLGTTLYEQYF
J: TRBJ1-6; V: TRBV7-3; size: NA; D: NA; DNA: TGTGCCAGCAGCTTATTGGGGGCCGATAATTCACCCCTCCACTTT; CDR3: CASSLLGADNSPLHF
J: TRBJ1-1; V: TRBV7-9; size: NA; D: NA; DNA: TGTGCCAGCAGCCCACAGGGTACCAACACTGAAGCTTTCTTT; CDR3: CASSPQGTNTEAFF
J: TRBJ1-3; V: TRBV11-2; size: NA; D: NA; DNA: TGTGCCAGCGGCGTCGTCGGAGGCACCATATATTTT; CDR3: CASGVVGGTIYF
J: TRBJ2-7; V: TRBV30; size: NA; D: NA; DNA: TGTGCCTGGAGGGAGGACAGCATCGACTACGAGCAGTACTTC; CDR3: CAWREDSIDYEQYF
J: TRBJ2-3; V: TRBV11-2; size: NA; D: NA; DNA: TGTGCCAGCAGCTTAGATCGGTTGGGGGGTTTCACAGATACGCAGTATTTT; CDR3: CASSLDRLGGFTDTQYF
J: TRBJ1-5; V: TRBV9; size: NA; D: NA; DNA: TGTGCCAGCAGCGCCTCCCTGAGCAATCAGCCCCAGCATTTT; CDR3: CASSASLSNQPQHF
J: TRBJ2-7; V: TRBV18; size: NA; D: NA; DNA: TGTGCCAGCTCACCACAACAGGGCTTTGGCGAGCAGTACTTC; CDR3: CASSPQQGFGEQYF
J: TRBJ2-7; V: TRBV12-3/TRBV12-4; size: NA; D: TRBD2; DNA: TGTGCCGCCCCGGGAGGCCGACACTACGAGCAGTACTTC; CDR3: CAAPGGRHYEQYF
J: TRBJ1-3; V: TRBV5-4; size: NA; D: NA; DNA: TGTGCCAGCAGCTTGACAGGAGGAAACACCATATATTTT; CDR3: CASSLTGGNTIYF
J: TRBJ1-2; V: TRBV4-3; size: NA; D: NA; DNA: TGCGCCAGCAGCCAAGATAAAGGGGTTGCCTATGGCTACACCTTC; CDR3: CASSQDKGVAYGYTF
J: TRBJ2-1; V: TRBV7-2; size: NA; D: TRBD2; DNA: TGTGCCAGCGCGGCTCGACTAGCGGGGGCTTATGAGCAGTTCTTC; CDR3: CASAARLAGAYEQFF
J: TRBJ2-1; V: TRBV4-3; size: NA; D: TRBD2; DNA: TGCGCCAGCAGCCAAGATCTTGCTGAGCGGGGGCCCTACGGTGAGCAGTTCTTC; CDR3: CASSQDLAERGPYGEQFF
J: TRBJ1-2; V: TRBV9; size: NA; D: TRBD1; DNA: TGTGCCAGCAGCGTTGGGGACAGGGGTTTGGTTGGCTACACCTTC; CDR3: CASSVGDRGLVGYTF
J: TRBJ2-3; V: TRBV5-4; size: NA; D: TRBD2; DNA: TGTGCCAGCAGCGCAAAACGCGGGGGGGCCTCGACAGATACGCAGTATTTT; CDR3: CASSAKRGGASTDTQYF
J: TRBJ1-2; V: TRBV29-1; size: NA; D: NA; DNA: TGCAGCGCAAGGTTCGGGGGCTATGGCTACACCTTC; CDR3: CSARFGGYGYTF
J: TRBJ1-2; V: TRBV6-2/TRBV6-3; size: NA; D: NA; DNA: TGTGCCAGCAGTTACATCGCGGCAGAGAGGACTCATGGCTACACCTTC; CDR3: CASSYIAAERTHGYTF
J: TRBJ2-7; V: TRBV7-2; size: once; D: NA; DNA: TGTGCCAGCAGCCTCCGCGCAGGAGGTCTCACCGAGCAGTACTTC; CDR3: CASSLRAGGLTEQYF
J: TRBJ1-2; V: TRBV12-3/TRBV12-4; size: NA; D: TRBD1; DNA: TGTGCCAGCAGTTATCCGGACAGGGAGTTGAGCTTC; CDR3: CASSYPDRELSF
J: TRBJ1-1; V: TRBV7-9; size: NA; D: NA; DNA: TGTGCCAGCAGCTTAGGGGCGACCACTGAAGCTTTCTTT; CDR3: CASSLGATTEAFF
J: TRBJ1-4; V: TRBV6-2/TRBV6-3; size: few; D: NA; DNA: TGTGCCAGCAGCCCTACAGGTGGGGTTATTAATGAAAAACTGTTTTTT; CDR3: CASSPTGGVINEKLFF
J: TRBJ2-5; V: TRBV4-2; size: NA; D: NA; DNA: TGTGCCAGCAGCCTACATTCAGGGAAAGAGACCCAGTACTTC; CDR3: CASSLHSGKETQYF
J: TRBJ1-2; V: TRBV7-9; size: NA; D: NA; DNA: TGTGCCAGCAGCTTAGCAAAGGGGGAGGGCTACACCTTC; CDR3: CASSLAKGEGYTF
J: TRBJ1-2; V: TRBV11-2; size: NA; D: NA; DNA: TGTGCCAGCAGCTTAGAAGGGGTCGAATATGGCTACACCTTC; CDR3: CASSLEGVEYGYTF
J: TRBJ2-7; V: TRBV18; size: few; D: TRBD2; DNA: TGTGCCAGCTCAGCGACTAGCGGGGGATCCTACGAGCAGTACTTC; CDR3: CASSATSGGSYEQYF
J: TRBJ1-2; V: TRBV5-5; size: NA; D: TRBD1; DNA: TGTGCCAGCAGCCCGCCCGCAACAGGGGGCTTTGGCTACACCTTC; CDR3: CASSPPATGGFGYTF
J: TRBJ1-1; V: TRBV3-1/TRBV3-2; size: NA; D: NA; DNA: TGTGCCAGCAGCCACGGGGGTACTGAAGCTTTCTTT; CDR3: CASSHGGTEAFF
J: TRBJ1-2; V: TRBV19; size: NA; D: TRBD1; DNA: TGTGCCAGTAGGACGGGACAGAATTATGGCTACACCTTC; CDR3: CASRTGQNYGYTF
J: TRBJ1-6; V: TRBV2; size: NA; D: NA; DNA: TGTGCCAGCAGTCGAGAGGGAAGCGATAATTCACCCCTCCACTTT; CDR3: CASSREGSDNSPLHF
J: TRBJ2-5; V: TRBV6-2/TRBV6-3; size: NA; D: NA; DNA: TGTGCCAGCAGCCGATCCACAGGGTTAGGGGTGAACCAAGAGACCCAGTACTTC; CDR3: CASSRSTGLGVNQETQYF
J: TRBJ1-1; V: TRBV6-2/TRBV6-3; size: once; D: TRBD1; DNA: TGTGCCAGCAGTCACGGACAGGCCTTGAACACTGAAGCTTTCTTT; CDR3: CASSHGQALNTEAFF
J: TRBJ2-3; V: TRBV7-2; size: NA; D: NA; DNA: TGTGCCAGCAGCTTAGCGGGTAGCACCGCAGATACGCAGTATTTT; CDR3: CASSLAGSTADTQYF
J: TRBJ2-5; V: TRBV3-1/TRBV3-2; size: NA; D: NA; DNA: TGTGCCAGCAGCCAAGGACGGGGGACCCAGTACTTC; CDR3: CASSQGRGTQYF
J: TRBJ2-7; V: TRBV29-1; size: once; D: TRBD2; DNA: TGCAGCGTTGGGAGACTAGCGGGGGGCCCCTACGAGCAGTACTTC; CDR3: CSVGRLAGGPYEQYF
J: TRBJ2-1; V: TRBV5-1; size: NA; D: NA; DNA: TGCGCCAGCAGCTTGGTAGCCTCCAATGAGCAGTTCTTC; CDR3: CASSLVASNEQFF
J: TRBJ1-1; V: TRBV5-1; size: NA; D: NA; DNA: TGCGCCAGCAGCTCACGGGGAGGGTACACTGAAGCTTTCTTT; CDR3: CASSSRGGYTEAFF